This passage covers 18 T cell receptor beta chains from one sample sequenced in a study of shared clonotypes between healthy human individuals. Generated by immunoSEQ multiplex PCR, the TCRdb table keeps only in-frame clones and is missing some. Counted here are a few million clones, around nine tenths occurring once; the ten biggest clones make up over 0.12%. Sequenced: naive CD4+ T cells sorted from blood. Subset indicated: CD45RA+ positively selected. All receptors come from a man between 18 and 29 years old in good health.

This chain connects TRBV5-4 to TRBJ1-1, with D tentatively TRBD1 (5 bases). Germline lookup yields CDR1 SGHNT and CDR2 YYREEE (reference sequence). V was clipped by 4 bases and J by 1 base, with 14 bases between them. There are 15 residues in the CDR3. The CDR3 DNA follows: TGTGCCAGCAGCCCCCCCTGGCAGGGGAACACTGAAGCTTTCTTT. Translation: CASSPPWQGNTEAFF.

The chain couples TRBV7-6 to TRBJ1-1; 9 nucleotides agree with TRBD1. From germline, CDR1 is SGHVS and CDR2 FNYEAQ. Losses at the gene ends were 8 bases for V and 0 bases for J; bases not matched to a gene: 10. The CDR3 is 16 residues long. The CDR3 protein is CASSIDRGKMNTEAFF. In DNA form, the CDR3 reads TGTGCCAGCTCGATAGACAGGGGGAAGATGAACACTGAAGCTTTCTTT.

Of note for this clone: The sample has other DNA sequences that encode this CDR3 too. The rearrangement uses TRBV4-1 and TRBJ1-5; D is uncertain. With 0 bases removed from V and 7 bases from J, the gap between germline ends came to 7 bases. The germline CDR1 and CDR2 sequences are MGHRA and YSYEKL. The CDR3 contains 13 residues. This chain's CDR3 is CASSQDPSQPQHF. CDR3 DNA sequence: TGCGCCAGCAGCCAAGACCCCAGCCAGCCCCAGCATTTT.

The chain employs TRBV10-3 and TRBJ2-7; D is perhaps TRBD2 (6 bases). The V gene's germline CDR1 is ENHRY and CDR2 SYGVKD. The CDR3 length is 14 residues. Trimming stripped 4 bases from V and 3 bases from J, with 13 bases between. The CDR3 spells CAISGGTGNYEQYF. The CDR3 DNA reads as TGTGCCATCAGTGGCGGGACTGGCAACTACGAGCAGTACTTC.

The chain has TRBV30 and TRBJ2-5, with 7 bases lining up with TRBD2. This CDR3 has 13 residues. Germline CDR1 is GTSNPN and CDR2 is SVGIG (reference sequence). V was pared by 2 bases and J by 2 bases, with 2 bases of the junction left unmatched. The CDR3, as DNA: TGTGCCTGGAGTAGCGGGAAACAAGAGACCCAGTACTTC. It specifies CAWSSGKQETQYF.

The V and J genes are TRBV19 and TRBJ2-4; D not resolved. Germline CDR1 is LNHDA and CDR2 is SQIVND (reference sequence). This CDR3 contains 16 residues. Trimming pared 4 bases from V and 1 base from J, leaving 14 bases between. The CDR3 sequence is CASSNPGQRAKNIQYF. The DNA for the CDR3 is TGTGCCAGTAGTAATCCGGGCCAGAGGGCCAAAAACATTCAGTACTTC.

A remark on this clone: This same CDR3 is encoded by further DNA sequences in the sample. The rearrangement joins TRBV5-1 to TRBJ2-1; D call uncertain. This CDR3 is built from 15 residues. Germline CDR1 reads SGHRS; CDR2 reads YFSETQ. Deletions cut 0 bases from V and 6 bases from J, with 13 bases between. The CDR3 bases are TGCGCCAGCAGCTTGGGCTCGTCAGGCGGCAATGAGCAGTTCTTC. As protein: CASSLGSSGGNEQFF.

The V call is TRBV6-6, the J call TRBJ2-7; TRBD1 agrees at 7 bases. Germline-derived CDR1 and CDR2 are MNHNY and SVGAGI (reference sequence). The CDR3 totals 13 residues. The J segment lost 6 bases and the V segment lost 5 bases, leaving 7 bases of the junction unmatched. CDR3 coding DNA: TGTGCCAGCAGTGAGACAGGGCGGGCCGAGCAGTACTTC. Residues: CASSETGRAEQYF.

The chain is built from TRBV7-2 and TRBJ2-7, with unresolved D. CDR1 is SGHTA, CDR2 FQGNSA, per germline. The CDR3 consists of 16 residues. V lost 1 base and J lost 2, with 15 bases in between. CDR3 bases: TGTGCCAGCAGCTTAGTTGGTGTGACTTCGACCTACGAGCAGTACTTC. Protein product: CASSLVGVTSTYEQYF.

V and J are TRBV12-2 and TRBJ1-2; the table's D call TRBD1 went unverified against the DNA. TRBV12-2 is tagged as a pseudogene. The CDR3 covers 17 residues. As DNA, the CDR3 is TGTGCAAGTCGCTCCAGGACAGGGCGGCTAAATAACTATGGCTACACCTTC. It yields the protein CASRSRTGRLNNYGYTF.

The genes are TRBV19 and TRBJ2-5; 7 nucleotides match TRBD1. Germline V gene data show CDR1 as LNHDA and CDR2 as SQIVND (reference sequence). The CDR3 covers 12 residues. With 6 bases clipped from V and 5 bases from J, the junction kept 3 bases outside the gene matches. CDR3 nucleotide sequence: TGTGCCAGTAGAGGACAGGTTGAGACCCAGTACTTC. Its protein product is CASRGQVETQYF.

The chain combines TRBV14 with TRBJ1-4; a weak D match, TRBD1 (5 bases). The CDR3 contains 17 residues. CDR1 and CDR2 (germline): SGHDN, FVKESK. Trimming cost V 0 bases and J 8 bases, with 19 bases left between them. The CDR3 coding sequence is TGTGCCAGCAGCCAAGATTTCGGGGGACGGGTCGGAGAAAAACTGTTTTTT. This codes for CASSQDFGGRVGEKLFF.

This chain links TRBV6-1 with TRBJ2-5, with 7 nucleotides matching TRBD1. The J call is in doubt because the DNA end fits TRBJ2-7 better. The CDR3 sequence is 14 residues long. Germline V gives CDR1 MNHNS, CDR2 SASEGT. CDR3: CASSTRQGPDEQYF. The CDR3 DNA follows: TGTGCCAGCAGCACCAGACAGGGTCCCGACGAGCAGTACTTC.

The chain has TRBV6-1 and TRBJ2-7, with D perhaps TRBD2 (5 bases). Per the germline V gene, CDR1 is MNHNS and CDR2 is SASEGT. Trimming left V 10 bases short and J 1 base short, with 17 bases between. The CDR3 is made up of 14 amino acids. The CDR3 coding sequence is TGTGCCATCGCCGGGGAGTGGCGGTCCTACGAGCAGTACTTC. Residues: CAIAGEWRSYEQYF.

This chain links TRBV7-2 with TRBJ2-2; D is perhaps TRBD2 (5 bases). The CDR3 runs to 17 residues. Trimming pared 5 bases from V and 4 bases from J, leaving 20 bases between. CDR1 is SGHTA, CDR2 FQGNSA, per germline. Here the CDR3 reads CASSPTVRSRGTGELFF. Here the CDR3 DNA reads TGTGCCAGCAGCCCTACCGTGAGGTCCCGGGGCACCGGGGAGCTGTTTTTT.

The rearrangement uses TRBV12-5 and TRBJ2-3; 13 nucleotides agree with TRBD2. With 1 base clipped from V and 7 bases from J, the junction kept 8 bases outside the gene matches. The CDR3 consists of 17 residues. Germline CDR1 and CDR2: LGHNT and FRNRAP. As DNA, the CDR3 is TGTGCTAGTGGTTTGGCGGGACTAGCGGGGCAAGCGAATACGCAGTATTTT. Amino acids: CASGLAGLAGQANTQYF.

The J gene is TRBJ1-2, the V gene TRBV19; D is undetermined. Germline CDR1 is LNHDA and CDR2 is SQIVND (reference sequence). V was cut by 3 bases and J by 4 bases, with 9 bases left in between. The CDR3 consists of 13 residues. The CDR3 DNA sequence: TGTGCCAGTAGTATGAGGGCTGGCTATGGCTACACCTTC. This encodes CASSMRAGYGYTF.

Comments on this clone: Within the sample, other DNA sequences also encode this same CDR3. The chain carries TRBV5-1 and TRBJ2-7; no clear D gene. Between the trimmed V and J ends, which lost 0 bases and 4 bases, there was a span of 11 bases. The CDR3 runs 14 residues. Germline CDR1 SGHRS, CDR2 YFSETQ. The CDR3 region is CASSLVGSPYEQYF. In DNA form, the CDR3 reads TGCGCCAGCAGCTTGGTGGGGTCCCCATACGAGCAGTACTTC.